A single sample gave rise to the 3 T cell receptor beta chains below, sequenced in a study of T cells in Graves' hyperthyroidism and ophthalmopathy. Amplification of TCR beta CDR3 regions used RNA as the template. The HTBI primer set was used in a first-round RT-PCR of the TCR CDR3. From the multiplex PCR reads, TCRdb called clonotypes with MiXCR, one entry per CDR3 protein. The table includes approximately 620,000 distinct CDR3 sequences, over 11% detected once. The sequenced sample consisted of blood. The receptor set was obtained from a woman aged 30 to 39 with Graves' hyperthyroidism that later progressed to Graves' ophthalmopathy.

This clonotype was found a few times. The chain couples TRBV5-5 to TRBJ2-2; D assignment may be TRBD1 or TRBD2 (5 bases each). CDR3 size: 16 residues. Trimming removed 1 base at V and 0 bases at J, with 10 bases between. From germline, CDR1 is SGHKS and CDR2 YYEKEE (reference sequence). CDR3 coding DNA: TGTGCCAGCAGCTTGCCCGGGACGTCGAACACCGGGGAGCTGTTTTTT. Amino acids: CASSLPGTSNTGELFF. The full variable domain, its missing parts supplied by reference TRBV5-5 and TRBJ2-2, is DAGVTQSPTHLIKTRGQQVTLRCSPISGHKSVSWYQQVLGQGPQFIFQYYEKEERGRGNFPDRFSARQFPNYSSELNVNALLLGDSALYLCASSLPGTSNTGELFFGEGSRLTVL.

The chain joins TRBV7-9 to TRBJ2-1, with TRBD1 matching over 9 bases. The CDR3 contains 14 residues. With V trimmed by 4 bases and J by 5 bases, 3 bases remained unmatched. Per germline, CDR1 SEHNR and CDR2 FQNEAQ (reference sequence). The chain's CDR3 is CASSSDRGHNEQFF. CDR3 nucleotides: TGTGCCAGCAGCTCGGACAGGGGCCACAATGAGCAGTTCTTC.

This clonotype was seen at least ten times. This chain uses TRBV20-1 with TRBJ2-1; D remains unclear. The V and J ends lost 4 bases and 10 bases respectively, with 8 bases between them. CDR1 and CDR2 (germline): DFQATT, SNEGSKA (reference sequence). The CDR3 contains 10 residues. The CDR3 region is CSAMTSEQFF. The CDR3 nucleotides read TGCAGTGCTATGACCTCCGAGCAGTTCTTC.